The 17 T cell receptor beta chains in this list originate from one sample, sequenced in a study of blood T cells in healthy people across ages. Together with a sample-barcoded 5' primer, a J-beta primer mix was included in a second PCR lasting roughly 7 to 11 cycles. TCRdb fed the 5' RACE reads into MiXCR, producing one record per CDR3 protein. Of about 680,000 distinct CDR3 sequences detected, roughly 49% appear once; the ten largest clones hold 30% to 35%. The sample taken for sequencing was blood. Receptors originate from a woman aged 60-70 years in good health.

This clonotype was observed at least ten times. The V and J genes are TRBV5-1 and TRBJ2-7; the D gene is possibly TRBD2 (5 bases). From germline, CDR1 is SGHRS and CDR2 YFSETQ. The CDR3 runs 16 residues. V was trimmed by 4 bases and J by 0 bases, leaving 17 bases between them. The CDR3 nucleotides are TGCGCCAGCAGCCGCTTCGGGCGGGCGGACTCCTACGAGCAGTACTTC. Translation: CASSRFGRADSYEQYF.

Written as DNA, the CDR3 is TGTGCCAGCAGTTTAGCGACCCCCTCTTACAATGAGCAGTTCTTC. This translates into CASSLATPSYNEQFF. J is TRBJ2-1 and V is TRBV6-2 or TRBV6-3; tentative D call: TRBD2 (5 bases). Germline-derived CDR1 and CDR2 are MNHEY and SVGEGT. Trimming removed 4 bases at V and 4 bases at J, with 14 bases between. This CDR3 is built from 15 residues.

The chain is built from TRBV6-2 or TRBV6-3 and TRBJ2-3; D possibly corresponds to TRBD2 (6 bases). Trimming removed 9 bases at V and 1 base at J, with 11 bases between. Germline-derived CDR1 and CDR2 are MNHEY and SVGEGT. The CDR3 runs 13 residues. CDR3 sequence (DNA): TGTGCCAGTGGGACTGCCGGCACAGATACGCAGTATTTT. Translation: CASGTAGTDTQYF.

The chain is built from TRBV29-1 and TRBJ1-2, with 8 bases that match TRBD1. The CDR3 length is 13 residues. Germline CDR1 SQVTM, CDR2 ANQGSEA. V lost 7 bases to trimming and J lost 1 base; unmatched junction nucleotides: 5. The CDR3 region has the DNA TGCAGCGCTACAGGGGGAAATAACTATGGCTACACCTTC. Its protein product is CSATGGNNYGYTF.

This clonotype was found many times. The rearrangement links TRBV12-3 or TRBV12-4 to TRBJ1-2, with 7 nucleotides matching TRBD1. Germline trimming cut 5 bases from V and 5 bases from J; bases unmatched to any gene: 17. The CDR3 runs 17 residues. The CDR3 sequence: CASSAPGGSLRSYGYTF. In DNA form, the CDR3 reads TGTGCCAGCAGTGCGCCAGGGGGTTCCCTTCGCTCATATGGCTACACCTTC.

This clonotype was seen just once. V and J are TRBV13 and TRBJ1-1; D call uncertain. The CDR3 totals 16 residues. The germline V gene encodes CDR1 PRHDT and CDR2 FYEKMQ (reference sequence). Trimming stripped 2 bases from V and 0 bases from J, with 13 bases between. CDR3 nucleotide sequence: TGTGCCAGCAGCTTAAGTTTTCCCACTATGAACACTGAAGCTTTCTTT. Its protein is CASSLSFPTMNTEAFF.

As DNA, the CDR3 is TGTGCCAGCAGCCCAGATACAGGAATCGGCGAGACCCAGTACTTC. This encodes CASSPDTGIGETQYF. The chain employs TRBV28 and TRBJ2-5; a possible D gene is TRBD1 (5 bases). This CDR3 has 15 residues. V was trimmed by 6 bases and J by 5 bases, leaving 19 bases between them. CDR1 and CDR2 (germline): MDHEN, SYDVKM.

The chain is built from TRBV27 and TRBJ2-2; TRBD2 matches 10 bases. The V gene end was trimmed by 5 bases and the J gene end by 8 bases; junction bases not matched to a gene: 5. The CDR3 totals 14 residues. Germline CDR1 reads MNHEY; CDR2 reads SMNVEV (reference sequence). CDR3 protein: CASSLAGELGELFF. The CDR3, as DNA: TGTGCCAGCAGTCTAGCGGGAGAGTTGGGGGAGCTGTTTTTT.

This clonotype came up once. A much larger clone lies one base from this, so it may be a read error. The rearrangement uses TRBV5-1 and TRBJ2-6, with 9 bases aligning to TRBD1. This CDR3 has 16 amino acids. Germline CDR1 reads SGHRS; CDR2 reads YFSETQ. Trimming removed 7 bases from V and 0 bases from J; junction bases left unmatched: 5. The CDR3 protein is CASGETGGSGANVLTF. The CDR3 bases are TGCGCCAGCGGCGAGACAGGGGGCTCTGGGGCCAACGTCCTGACTTTC.

The chain combines TRBV20-1 with TRBJ2-1; D tentatively fits TRBD1 or TRBD2 (5 bases each). Per germline, CDR1 DFQATT and CDR2 SNEGSKA (reference sequence). The CDR3 sequence is 17 residues long. Between the trimmed V and J ends, which lost 0 bases and 6 bases, there was a span of 21 bases. The CDR3 spells CSARDGGRPGPRNEQFF. The CDR3 nucleotides read TGCAGTGCTAGAGATGGGGGACGTCCTGGGCCCCGCAATGAGCAGTTCTTC.

V usage is TRBV5-4 and J usage is TRBJ2-7; D not resolved. The length of the CDR3 is 13 residues. V gave up 7 bases and J gave up 0 bases, with 11 bases separating them. Germline V gene lookup returns CDR1 SGHNT and CDR2 YYREEE (reference sequence). The CDR3, as DNA: TGTGCCAGCCGTTATGAAAGCTCCTACGAGCAGTACTTC. It yields the protein CASRYESSYEQYF. The full variable domain, completed using reference TRBV5-4 and TRBJ2-7, is ETGVTQSPTHLIKTRGQQVTLRCSSQSGHNTVSWYQQALGQGPQFIFQYYREEENGRGNFPPRFSGLQFPNYSSELNVNALELDDSALYLCASRYESSYEQYFGPGTRLTVT.

The rearrangement uses TRBV4-1 and TRBJ1-6; no reliable D call. Deletions cut 1 base from V and 6 bases from J, with 7 bases between. This CDR3 has 14 amino acids. Germline V gene lookup returns CDR1 MGHRA and CDR2 YSYEKL. This CDR3 reads CASSQAGFNSPLHF. The CDR3, as DNA: TGCGCCAGCAGCCAAGCGGGGTTTAATTCACCCCTCCACTTT.

Comment on this clonotype: At one of its ends the junction is not consistent with the germline gene, which may arise from a read error. The chain couples TRBV12-3 or TRBV12-4 to TRBJ2-7, with 7 bases fitting TRBD2. This CDR3 comprises 15 residues. The CDR3: CASIGGGVRNNERYF. The CDR3 coding sequence is TGTGCCAGCATTGGTGGGGGGGTGCGTAACAATGAGCGGTACTTC.

The genes are TRBV28 and TRBJ2-5, with 7 bases aligning to TRBD1. Looked up from germline, CDR1 is MDHEN and CDR2 is SYDVKM. This CDR3 comprises 14 residues. Unmatched junction bases numbered 5, after V lost 6 bases and J lost 1 base. As DNA, the CDR3 is TGTGCCAGCAGGTTAGGGGACAGCCAAGAGACCCAGTACTTC. Protein: CASRLGDSQETQYF.

The rearrangement links TRBV20-1 to TRBJ2-1, with D perhaps matching TRBD1 (5 bases). Trimming pared 0 bases from V and 10 bases from J, leaving 16 bases between. The germline V gene encodes CDR1 DFQATT and CDR2 SNEGSKA (reference sequence). This CDR3 is built from 14 residues. CDR3 DNA sequence: TGCAGTGCTAGAGAGTGGGCAGGGCGCAAGGAGCAGTTCTTC. Amino acid sequence: CSAREWAGRKEQFF.

This clonotype was detected ten times or more. The gene calls are TRBV20-1 and TRBJ2-1; 14 bases fit TRBD2. The V gene end was trimmed by 2 bases and the J gene end by 12 bases; junction bases not matched to a gene: 12. This CDR3 is built from 16 residues. The germline gives CDR1 DFQATT, CDR2 SNEGSKA (reference sequence). CDR3 loop: CSARIRGLAGAITQFF. The CDR3 DNA follows: TGCAGTGCTAGAATCAGGGGACTAGCGGGAGCAATTACGCAGTTCTTC.

J is TRBJ2-3 and V is TRBV28, with 10 bases that match TRBD2. Germline CDR1 is MDHEN and CDR2 is SYDVKM. J was trimmed by 3 bases and V by 7 bases; bases with no gene match: 7. The CDR3 is 15 amino acids. The CDR3 DNA reads TGTGCCAGCAACCAGCGGGGGGGCGGTACAGATACGCAGTATTTT. The encoded protein is CASNQRGGGTDTQYF.